This T cell receptor beta chain was identified during a study of shared clonotypes between healthy human individuals. A remark on this clone: Its antigen is not known. Distinct nucleotide sequences in the sample also encode this CDR3.

TCRdb's copy holds only in-frame clones and misses some; the assay was immunoSEQ multiplex PCR. The top ten clones hold about 0.39% of a sample with some 2.3 million clones, 90% to 95% of them seen once. Among the donors, all were Caucasian adults who lived in Nashville, Tennessee. The length of the CDR3 is 16 residues. V lost 1 base and J lost 0, with 7 bases in between. CDR1 and CDR2 from the germline V gene are LNHDA and SQIVND (reference sequence). Study findings and constraints: Non-shared clonotypes were found to have lower generation probabilities than the clonotypes that were shared by all four of the sorted-subset donors.

The clonotype originates from a man between 18 and 35 years old in good health. Some clones in this sample may be carry-over from other donors' samples. The sequenced sample was naive CD4+ T cells from PBMCs. As to subset: CD45RA+ positively selected. The chain links TRBV19 to TRBJ2-6; a possible D gene is TRBD2 (5 bases). This chain's CDR3 is CASSIARGSGANVLTF. In DNA form, the CDR3 reads TGTGCCAGTAGTATAGCCCGGGGCTCTGGGGCCAACGTCCTGACTTTC.